A selection of T cell receptor beta chains follows, all from one sample in a study of blood T cell repertoires in COVID-19. Sequencing used immunoSEQ multiplex PCR; TCRdb keeps in-frame clones, though not all of them. The sample shows tens of thousands of clones, 80% to 95% of them seen only once. The specimen sequenced was peripheral blood. These receptors all stem from a man in his 60s with acute or convalescent COVID-19. Both conserved end residues are part of each CDR3. Fields, in order: clone size, D gene, J gene, CDR3 length, V gene, CDR3 DNA, CDR3 protein. A D gene is named only where the DNA matches it firmly. Not every row has a clone size; where given, it reads once, few, many or a size class.

- TRBD1 TRBJ2-5 13 TRBV2 TGTGCCAGCATGGGGACAGGGAGAGAGACCCAGTACTTC CASMGTGRETQYF
- TRBD2 TRBJ2-2 15 TRBV2 TGTGCCAGCAGTGGGGGCGGGAGAAGCACCGGGGAGCTGTTTTTT CASSGGGRSTGELFF
- - TRBJ2-3 16 TRBV4-2 TGTGCCAGCAGCCAAGCTGGTGGACTCCACACAGATACGCAGTATTTT CASSQAGGLHTDTQYF
- - TRBJ2-5 15 TRBV15 TGTGCCACCAGCAGAGATCCAAACAGTCAAGAGACCCAGTACTTC CATSRDPNSQETQYF
- TRBD1 TRBJ1-1 15 TRBV6-1 TGTGCCAGCAGTGAAGCGGGGACAGGGGGCACTGAAGCTTTCTTT CASSEAGTGGTEAFF
- TRBD2 TRBJ2-5 16 TRBV11-2 TGTGCCAGCAGCTTAGAGGCTAGCGGGAACCAAGAGACCCAGTACTTC CASSLEASGNQETQYF
- TRBD1 TRBJ2-5 16 TRBV5-1 TGCGCCAGCAGCGCGGGACAGGGGGTACGGGTAGAGACCCAGTACTTC CASSAGQGVRVETQYF
- - TRBJ1-1 13 TRBV27 TGTGCCAGCAGTTTTCGGCGGGGGACTGAAGCTTTCTTT CASSFRRGTEAFF
- - TRBJ2-1 16 TRBV5-1 TGCGCCAGCAGCTTGGGTCCTTTAGCGAGCTACAATGAGCAGTTCTTC CASSLGPLASYNEQFF
few - TRBJ2-3 15 TRBV9 TGTGCCAGCAGCGCAACCGGGACTAGCACAGATACGCAGTATTTT CASSATGTSTDTQYF
- TRBD1 TRBJ1-6 16 TRBV9 TGTGCCAGCAGCGACCTGAGACAGGGCTGGAATTCACCCCTCCACTTT CASSDLRQGWNSPLHF
- - TRBJ2-1 14 TRBV9 TGTGCCAGCAGCGGGCCTAGCTCCTACAATGAGCAGTTCTTC CASSGPSSYNEQFF
- TRBD1 TRBJ1-1 15 TRBV28 TGTGCCAGCAGTTTACCAGGGGGCTGGGGTACTGAAGCTTTCTTT CASSLPGGWGTEAFF
- - TRBJ2-3 14 TRBV2 TGTGCCAGCGCCGCTCAGGACTTGGGAGATACGCAGTATTTT CASAAQDLGDTQYF
- - TRBJ2-3 13 TRBV27 TGTGCCAGCAGTCGCGGGTTTGCAGCTACGCAGTATTTT CASSRGFAATQYF
- - TRBJ2-5 17 TRBV4-2 TGTGCCAGCAGCCAAGTCGGCGTACAGGGTAATCAAGCGACCCAGTACTTC CASSQVGVQGNQATQYF
- - TRBJ2-7 14 TRBV7-2 TGTGCCAGCAGCTTAGCCACTAGATCCTACGAGCAGTACTTC CASSLATRSYEQYF
- TRBD1 TRBJ1-5 13 TRBV27 TGTGCCAGCGGATCAGGGGGCGTTCAGCCCCAGCATTTT CASGSGGVQPQHF
- TRBD1 TRBJ1-1 13 TRBV12-3/TRBV12-4 TGTGCCAGCACAAGTACAGGGGACACTGAAGCTTTCTTT CASTSTGDTEAFF
- - TRBJ1-4 15 TRBV7-2 TGTGCCAGCAGCTTTGATGGACAGCTTAATGAAAAACTGTTTTTT CASSFDGQLNEKLFF
- - TRBJ1-4 17 TRBV6-1 TGTGCCAGCAGTGAGAGGCCGGGACAAGGGTCTAATGAAAAACTGTTTTTT CASSERPGQGSNEKLFF
once - TRBJ1-5 13 TRBV4-3 TGCGCCAGCAGCCAAGATGGGGGGGGGTCCCAGCATTTT CASSQDGGGSQHF
- - TRBJ1-1 13 TRBV30 TGTGCCTGGAGTATACAGGGTAACACTGAAGCTTTCTTT CAWSIQGNTEAFF
- - TRBJ2-3 15 TRBV5-1 TGCGCCAGCAGCTTTCAGGGGCCTAGCACAGATACGCAGTATTTT CASSFQGPSTDTQYF
- - TRBJ1-2 14 TRBV28 TGTGCCAGCAGTCGGAGGGGGGGCGAATTTGGCTACACCTTC CASSRRGGEFGYTF
- TRBD1 TRBJ2-1 15 TRBV4-2 TGTGCCAGCAGCCAAGTGGGACAGGGGGTGGATGAGCAGTTCTTC CASSQVGQGVDEQFF
- - TRBJ1-2 13 TRBV5-5 TGTGCCAGCAGCACCGGGGGGTACTATGGCTACACCTTC CASSTGGYYGYTF
- - TRBJ2-7 13 TRBV6-1 TGTGCCAGCAGTGAATCTGCGGGTTACGAGCAGTACTTC CASSESAGYEQYF
- TRBD1 TRBJ2-7 12 TRBV6-2/TRBV6-3 TGTGCCAGCAGTTTGGGACAGCAGGAGCAGTACTTC CASSLGQQEQYF
- TRBD2 TRBJ2-1 15 TRBV5-4 TGTGCCAGCAGCTCGGGACTAGCTACGGGAGATGAGCAGTTCTTC CASSSGLATGDEQFF
once - TRBJ2-1 15 TRBV3-1/TRBV3-2 TGTGCCAGCAGCCAAGATTGGCCCAGCTACAATGAGCAGTTCTTC CASSQDWPSYNEQFF
- - TRBJ2-7 16 TRBV9 TGTGCCAGCAGCGTAGACGACAGGATGAATCCCTACGAGCAGTACTTC CASSVDDRMNPYEQYF
- - TRBJ1-3 17 TRBV9 TGTGCCAGCAGCGGACGCGCGGGGGGGGAAACTGGAAACACCATATATTTT CASSGRAGGETGNTIYF
once TRBD1 TRBJ2-5 15 TRBV2 TGTGCCAGCAGTACTGATCAGGGGGCAGGAGAGACCCAGTACTTC CASSTDQGAGETQYF
- TRBD2 TRBJ2-3 15 TRBV4-3 TGCGCCAGCAGCCAGACACTAGCGGGAGTAGATACGCAGTATTTT CASSQTLAGVDTQYF
- - TRBJ1-1 13 TRBV7-9 TGTGCCAGCAGCTTAACTGTGAACACTGAAGCTTTCTTT CASSLTVNTEAFF
once - TRBJ1-2 15 TRBV5-3 TGTGCCAGAAGATGGTGTAGCCCGATTTGCTATGGCTACACCTTC CARRWCSPICYGYTF
- TRBD1 TRBJ1-2 15 TRBV6-1 TGTGCCAGCAGTGAAGCGTCAGGGGGAAGGTATGGCTACACCTTC CASSEASGGRYGYTF
- TRBD2 TRBJ2-7 15 TRBV11-1 TGTGCCAGCAGCTTAGATAGCGGGAGAGGATACGAGCAGTACTTC CASSLDSGRGYEQYF
- - TRBJ1-5 15 TRBV9 TGTGCCAGCAGCGTCGGGGAGGGATTGGTGGAGCCCCAGCATTTT CASSVGEGLVEPQHF
- TRBD2 TRBJ2-3 14 TRBV12-5 TGTGCTAGTGGTTTGGCGGGAGGGACAGATACGCAGTATTTT CASGLAGGTDTQYF
once TRBD1 TRBJ2-2 17 TRBV7-2 TGTGCCAGCAGCCCACCCCCGCAGGGGGAAAACACCGGGGAGCTGTTTTTT CASSPPPQGENTGELFF
- - TRBJ1-4 13 TRBV15 TGTGCCACCAGCAGAGGGGAGGGGGAAAAACTGTTTTTT CATSRGEGEKLFF
- TRBD2 TRBJ2-7 16 TRBV28 TGTGCCAGCAGTTCTCCGTCGGGACTAGCGGGATACGAGCAGTACTTC CASSSPSGLAGYEQYF
- - TRBJ1-1 14 TRBV6-5 TGTGCCAGCAGTTACGGCGGAGGGAACACTGAAGCTTTCTTT CASSYGGGNTEAFF
- - TRBJ2-1 15 TRBV25-1 TGTGCCAGCAATCCCGTGGGACGGACTAACAATGAGCAGTTCTTC CASNPVGRTNNEQFF
- - TRBJ2-7 14 TRBV27 TGTGCCAGCAGTTGGGTAGCGGACTCCTACGAGCAGTACTTC CASSWVADSYEQYF
- - TRBJ2-7 14 TRBV27 TGTGCCAGCAGTTCATCCAGGGATCCCTACGAGCAGTACTTC CASSSSRDPYEQYF
- - TRBJ2-7 13 TRBV24-1 TGTGCCACCAGTGATTCTTCTATGGACGAGCAGTACTTC CATSDSSMDEQYF
- TRBD2 TRBJ2-1 15 TRBV5-1 TGCGCCAGCAGCCTCGAGGGGTGGCGGGGGGATGAGCAGTTCTTC CASSLEGWRGDEQFF
- TRBD2 TRBJ2-3 17 TRBV28 TGTGCCAGCTCTCCGGGATTCGGAGCGGGGGGCACAGATACGCAGTATTTT CASSPGFGAGGTDTQYF
- - TRBJ1-2 16 TRBV4-1 TGCGCCAGCAGCCAAGCAATGGGACTTTTAAAGGGGGGCTACACCTTC CASSQAMGLLKGGYTF
- TRBD1 TRBJ1-2 15 TRBV6-5 TGTGCCAGCAGCAGCCGGGACAGGGGGCTATTAGGCTACACCTTC CASSSRDRGLLGYTF